One sample yielded the 31 T cell receptor beta chains listed below, sequenced in a study of blood T cell repertoires in COVID-19. Clones were read by immunoSEQ multiplex PCR, and TCRdb kept only the in-frame ones, dropping some. The sample contains 250,000 to 350,000 clones, approximately 89% of which appear only once. The sequenced sample was peripheral blood. The source of these receptors is an older woman with acute or convalescent COVID-19.

This clone has only one observation. The V call is TRBV28, the J call TRBJ1-1; 7 bases match TRBD1. Germline loops: CDR1 MDHEN, CDR2 SYDVKM. V lost 5 bases, J lost 1 base, and 7 bases stayed unmatched. This CDR3 has 15 amino acids. This chain's CDR3 is CASSRTWTGNTEAFF. The CDR3 DNA reads TGTGCCAGCAGTAGGACTTGGACAGGGAACACTGAAGCTTTCTTT.

The chain recombines TRBV27 with TRBJ1-2; tentatively, D is TRBD1 (5 bases). The CDR3 spans 14 residues. From germline, CDR1 is MNHEY and CDR2 SMNVEV (reference sequence). Deletions cut 7 bases from V and 4 bases from J, with 16 bases between. The CDR3 protein is CASTPGQGGYGYTF. The CDR3 region has the DNA TGTGCCAGCACACCTGGCCAGGGCGGCTATGGCTACACCTTC.

The genes are TRBV9 and TRBJ2-1; 9 bases match TRBD1. The CDR3 consists of 14 residues. V shed 3 bases and J 6 bases; nucleotides not matched to a gene: 4. The germline gives CDR1 SGDLS, CDR2 YYNGEE. The CDR3 loop reads CASSARTGANEQFF. The CDR3 bases are TGTGCCAGCAGCGCACGGACAGGGGCCAATGAGCAGTTCTTC.

CDR3 DNA: TGTGCCATCAGCCGCGGACAGGGGGCCTCCAACACCGGGGAGCTGTTTTTT. This sequence encodes CAISRGQGASNTGELFF. This chain uses TRBV10-3 with TRBJ2-2, with 11 bases aligning to TRBD1. Trimming took 6 bases from V and 2 from J; bases not matched to a gene: 8. Per the germline V gene, CDR1 is ENHRY and CDR2 is SYGVKD. The length of the CDR3 is 17 residues.

The chain recombines TRBV4-3 with TRBJ1-1, with 8 bases fitting TRBD1. CDR1 and CDR2 (germline): LGHNA, YSLEER. The CDR3 runs to 15 residues. V lost 2 bases to trimming and J lost 1 base; unmatched junction nucleotides: 3. The CDR3 DNA follows: TGCGCCAGCAGCCAATATACAGGGGGGAACACTGAAGCTTTCTTT. Translating it yields CASSQYTGGNTEAFF.

This chain links TRBV20-1 with TRBJ1-4; maybe TRBD1 (5 bases). The CDR3 spans 14 residues. CDR1 is DFQATT, CDR2 SNEGSKA, per germline (reference sequence). V gave up 3 bases and J gave up 7 bases, with 15 bases separating them. CDR3 amino acids: CSASQGRAVEKLFF. In DNA form, the CDR3 reads TGCAGTGCTAGTCAGGGAAGGGCGGTTGAAAAACTGTTTTTT.

This sequence joins TRBV24-1 and TRBJ2-4; 7 nucleotides align to TRBD2. Germline V gives CDR1 KGHDR, CDR2 SFDVKD. There are 15 residues in the CDR3. The junction had 3 bases not matched to a gene; V was cut back by 2 bases and J by 3 bases. CDR3 residues: CATSDSGTNKNIQYF. The CDR3 region has the DNA TGTGCCACCAGTGATTCCGGGACTAACAAAAACATTCAGTACTTC.

The chain uses TRBV16 and TRBJ1-5; D perhaps matches TRBD1 (5 bases). The germline V gene encodes CDR1 KGHSY and CDR2 FQNENV. V lost 0 bases and J 2 bases, leaving 11 bases between the germline ends. CDR3 length: 16 amino acids. This chain's CDR3 is CASSQSRQLRNQPQHF. As DNA, the CDR3 is TGTGCCAGCAGCCAATCCCGACAGCTTCGCAATCAGCCCCAGCATTTT.

The gene calls are TRBV5-4 and TRBJ2-1; TRBD1 matches at 11 bases. The CDR3 extends over 16 amino acids. V trimming: 4 bases; J trimming: 6 bases; junction bases outside the gene matches: 9. Germline CDR1 reads SGHNT; CDR2 reads YYREEE (reference sequence). In DNA form, the CDR3 reads TGTGCCAGCAGCATCGACGGGACAGGGGGGGGCAATGAGCAGTTCTTC. Encoded protein: CASSIDGTGGGNEQFF.

V and J are TRBV7-6 and TRBJ2-5; 7 nucleotides match TRBD1. This CDR3 contains 16 residues. The germline V gene encodes CDR1 SGHVS and CDR2 FNYEAQ. Germline trimming cut 2 bases from V and 2 bases from J; bases unmatched to any gene: 8. CDR3 in DNA: TGTGCCAGCAGCTTAATCAACAGGGGAGATCAAGAGACCCAGTACTTC. It translates to CASSLINRGDQETQYF.

The rearrangement joins TRBV2 to TRBJ2-3, with D maybe TRBD2 (5 bases). The V gene's germline CDR1 is SNHLY and CDR2 FYNNEI. The CDR3 is 13 amino acids. V lost 4 bases to trimming and J lost 6 bases, with 11 bases between them. The CDR3 DNA reads TGTGCCAGCAGTGGAACCGGAGGCGATACGCAGTATTTT. It translates to CASSGTGGDTQYF.

This chain links TRBV10-1 with TRBJ2-5; D remains ambiguous. CDR1 is WNHNN and CDR2 is SYGVQD in the germline V gene (reference sequence). CDR3 length: 13 amino acids. V lost 10 bases and J 1 base, leaving 13 bases between the germline ends. The CDR3 nucleotides read TGCGCCATCCAGCGACGGAGCCAAGAGACCCAGTACTTC. It is translated as CAIQRRSQETQYF.

This clone was counted a few times. The rearrangement joins TRBV4-1 to TRBJ1-5; the D is unclear. V gave up 4 bases and J gave up 9 bases, with 13 bases separating them. Germline CDR1 and CDR2: MGHRA and YSYEKL. The CDR3 contains 13 residues. In DNA, the CDR3 is TGCGCCAGCAGCCCCGAGGGAGTATCGCCCCAGCATTTT. This encodes CASSPEGVSPQHF.

The CDR3 sequence is CASSLGGAQETQYF. The CDR3 bases are TGTGCCAGCAGCTTAGGGGGGGCCCAAGAGACCCAGTACTTC. The rearrangement joins TRBV13 to TRBJ2-5; TRBD1 might be the D (6 bases). This CDR3 region has 14 residues. Trimming removed 0 bases at V and 1 base at J, with 6 bases between. In germline, CDR1 is PRHDT, CDR2 FYEKMQ (reference sequence).

The chain couples TRBV2 to TRBJ2-3; TRBD2 matches 12 bases. Trimming cost V 6 bases and J 0 bases; bases outside gene matches: 10. The CDR3 length is 18 residues. CDR1 and CDR2 (germline): SNHLY, FYNNEI. CDR3 nucleotide sequence: TGTGCCAGCAGCCAACTAGCGGGAGGACCGACTAGCACAGATACGCAGTATTTT. This sequence encodes CASSQLAGGPTSTDTQYF.

The rearrangement joins TRBV11-2 to TRBJ1-1; 9 bases are shared with TRBD1. The CDR3 extends over 14 amino acids. Losses at the gene ends were 6 bases for V and 5 bases for J; bases not matched to a gene: 7. Looked up from germline, CDR1 is SGHAT and CDR2 is FQNNGV. The CDR3 sequence: CASRSTGGRTEAFF. The CDR3 DNA follows: TGTGCCAGCAGAAGTACAGGGGGCAGGACTGAAGCTTTCTTT.

CDR3 bases: TGTGCCAGCAATCGAGCAGGGACAGGGAACTACGAGCAGTACTTC. Translated, it gives CASNRAGTGNYEQYF. The rearrangement uses TRBV6-5 and TRBJ2-7; 9 positions agree with TRBD1. Germline V lookup: CDR1 MNHEY, CDR2 SVGAGI. J was trimmed by 3 bases and V by 7 bases; bases with no gene match: 10. This CDR3 is 15 amino acids long.

The CDR3 is CATSDTRTSGSKETQYF. The CDR3 region has the DNA TGTGCCACCAGTGATACCCGGACTAGCGGGAGTAAAGAGACCCAGTACTTC. The chain has TRBV24-1 and TRBJ2-5; 13 bases map to TRBD2. Germline CDR1 and CDR2: KGHDR and SFDVKD. Trimming took 3 bases from V and 3 from J; bases not matched to a gene: 6. This CDR3 is 17 amino acids long.

This chain connects TRBV20-1 to TRBJ2-7, with TRBD1 as a possible D gene (5 bases). The V end lost 3 bases, the J end lost 2 bases, and 14 bases lay between the germline ends. Germline V gene lookup returns CDR1 DFQATT and CDR2 SNEGSKA (reference sequence). The CDR3 sequence is 14 residues long. CDR3 bases: TGCAGTGCTAGTATCGACAGCCTCACCTACGAGCAGTACTTC. Protein sequence: CSASIDSLTYEQYF.

The CDR3 coding sequence is TGTGCCAGCCAAGAGAGGGGGCAGTGGGAGACCCAGTACTTC. This encodes CASQERGQWETQYF. The rearrangement joins TRBV25-1 to TRBJ2-5, with 7 bases aligning to TRBD1. The germline V gene has CDR1 MGHDK and CDR2 SYGVNS. The CDR3 runs to 14 residues. V shed 8 bases, J shed 5 bases, and the junction held 11 bases outside the gene matches. Full variable domain (missing parts from reference TRBV25-1 and TRBJ2-5): EADIYQTPRYLVIGTGKKITLECSQTMGHDKMYWYQQDPGMELHLIHYSYGVNSTEKGDLSSESTVSRIRTEHFPLTLESARPSHTSQYLCASQERGQWETQYFGPGTRLLVL.

CDR3 protein: CASREGIDYGYTF. CDR3 coding DNA: TGTGCCAGCAGGGAGGGTATCGACTATGGCTACACCTTC. The gene calls are TRBV6-5 and TRBJ1-2; no clear D gene. V dropped 6 bases and J dropped 3 bases, with 11 bases sitting between them. Germline loops: CDR1 MNHEY, CDR2 SVGAGI. There are 13 residues in the CDR3.

This clone was seen once. The chain employs TRBV12-3 or TRBV12-4 and TRBJ1-5; D might be TRBD1 (6 bases). V was pared by 7 bases and J by 3 bases, with 10 bases between. The CDR3 runs to 13 residues. This CDR3 is CASKTGPNQPQHF. The CDR3 nucleotides are TGTGCCAGCAAAACAGGGCCCAATCAGCCCCAGCATTTT.

This chain joins TRBV18 and TRBJ1-5; D gene unclear. The germline CDR1 and CDR2 sequences are KGHSH and LQKENI. V lost 5 bases and J lost 5, with 13 bases in between. This CDR3 comprises 14 residues. The CDR3 DNA reads as TGTGCCAGCTCAGCCCCGGGGTTGGATCAGCCCCAGCATTTT. Its protein is CASSAPGLDQPQHF.

This sequence joins TRBV7-2 and TRBJ2-2, with 7 bases identical to TRBD1. Germline CDR1 reads SGHTA; CDR2 reads FQGNSA. V gave up 5 bases and J gave up 6 bases; unmatched junction bases: 15. The CDR3 has 17 amino acids. The DNA for the CDR3 is TGTGCCAGCAGCACGAGACGAACAGGGGAGTTCGCCGGGGAGCTGTTTTTT. It codes for CASSTRRTGEFAGELFF.

The rearrangement links TRBV2 to TRBJ1-5; TRBD1 is a possible D gene (6 bases). The CDR3 is made up of 14 amino acids. V lost 3 bases and J 9 bases, leaving 15 bases between the germline ends. Looked up from germline, CDR1 is SNHLY and CDR2 is FYNNEI. DNA for the CDR3: TGTGCCAGCAGTGAGGACAGCGATAGTCTGCCCCAGCATTTT. This sequence encodes CASSEDSDSLPQHF.

This chain joins TRBV4-3 and TRBJ1-1, with TRBD1 matching over 8 bases. Germline CDR1 and CDR2: LGHNA and YSLEER. CDR3 length: 18 amino acids. V trimming: 2 bases; J trimming: 5 bases; junction bases outside the gene matches: 16. In DNA, the CDR3 is TGCGCCAGCAGCCAAAGGGGTCAGGGGGCGCTAGGGTGGACTGAAGCTTTCTTT. This codes for CASSQRGQGALGWTEAFF.

The chain links TRBV3-1 (or the pseudogene TRBV3-2) to TRBJ2-3; D is uncertain. Trimming shortened V by 0 bases and J by 2 bases, and 12 bases separated the two germline ends. The CDR3 runs to 16 residues. Per germline, CDR1 LGHDT and CDR2 YNNKEL (reference sequence). The CDR3 DNA is TGTGCCAGCAGCCAAGAGACTCCCCCGATCACAGATACGCAGTATTTT. Protein: CASSQETPPITDTQYF.

The rearrangement joins TRBV7-2 to TRBJ2-3; a weak D match, TRBD2 (7 bases). V was trimmed by 4 bases and J by 6 bases, leaving 14 bases between them. From germline, CDR1 is SGHTA and CDR2 FQGNSA. The CDR3 is made up of 14 amino acids. The CDR3 region is CASSSNGGPDTQYF. The CDR3 bases are TGTGCCAGCAGCTCTAACGGGGGGCCGGATACGCAGTATTTT.

The chain joins TRBV7-6 to TRBJ2-5; 7 nucleotides match TRBD1. The J segment lost 7 bases and the V segment lost 5 bases, leaving 13 bases of the junction unmatched. The germline V gene has CDR1 SGHVS and CDR2 FNYEAQ. CDR3 length: 15 residues. CDR3 DNA sequence: TGTGCCAGCAGCAGCTGGGACAGCTCCGGTGGGACCCAGTACTTC. Translating gives CASSSWDSSGGTQYF.

The V gene is TRBV28, the J gene TRBJ2-5; TRBD1 aligns across 9 bases. This CDR3 contains 15 residues. From germline, CDR1 is MDHEN and CDR2 SYDVKM. V lost 6 bases to trimming and J lost 9 bases; unmatched junction nucleotides: 14. CDR3 sequence reads: CASSRTGAPGGPQYF. Written as DNA, the CDR3 is TGTGCCAGCAGCCGGACAGGGGCTCCGGGCGGGCCCCAGTACTTC.

V gene TRBV28 combines with J gene TRBJ1-1; TRBD1 matches 7 bases. V was pared by 7 bases and J by 8 bases, with 4 bases of the junction left unmatched. Per germline, CDR1 MDHEN and CDR2 SYDVKM. This CDR3 contains 11 residues. The CDR3 here is CASNRDSEAFF. The CDR3 bases are TGTGCCAGCAACCGGGACAGCGAAGCTTTCTTT.